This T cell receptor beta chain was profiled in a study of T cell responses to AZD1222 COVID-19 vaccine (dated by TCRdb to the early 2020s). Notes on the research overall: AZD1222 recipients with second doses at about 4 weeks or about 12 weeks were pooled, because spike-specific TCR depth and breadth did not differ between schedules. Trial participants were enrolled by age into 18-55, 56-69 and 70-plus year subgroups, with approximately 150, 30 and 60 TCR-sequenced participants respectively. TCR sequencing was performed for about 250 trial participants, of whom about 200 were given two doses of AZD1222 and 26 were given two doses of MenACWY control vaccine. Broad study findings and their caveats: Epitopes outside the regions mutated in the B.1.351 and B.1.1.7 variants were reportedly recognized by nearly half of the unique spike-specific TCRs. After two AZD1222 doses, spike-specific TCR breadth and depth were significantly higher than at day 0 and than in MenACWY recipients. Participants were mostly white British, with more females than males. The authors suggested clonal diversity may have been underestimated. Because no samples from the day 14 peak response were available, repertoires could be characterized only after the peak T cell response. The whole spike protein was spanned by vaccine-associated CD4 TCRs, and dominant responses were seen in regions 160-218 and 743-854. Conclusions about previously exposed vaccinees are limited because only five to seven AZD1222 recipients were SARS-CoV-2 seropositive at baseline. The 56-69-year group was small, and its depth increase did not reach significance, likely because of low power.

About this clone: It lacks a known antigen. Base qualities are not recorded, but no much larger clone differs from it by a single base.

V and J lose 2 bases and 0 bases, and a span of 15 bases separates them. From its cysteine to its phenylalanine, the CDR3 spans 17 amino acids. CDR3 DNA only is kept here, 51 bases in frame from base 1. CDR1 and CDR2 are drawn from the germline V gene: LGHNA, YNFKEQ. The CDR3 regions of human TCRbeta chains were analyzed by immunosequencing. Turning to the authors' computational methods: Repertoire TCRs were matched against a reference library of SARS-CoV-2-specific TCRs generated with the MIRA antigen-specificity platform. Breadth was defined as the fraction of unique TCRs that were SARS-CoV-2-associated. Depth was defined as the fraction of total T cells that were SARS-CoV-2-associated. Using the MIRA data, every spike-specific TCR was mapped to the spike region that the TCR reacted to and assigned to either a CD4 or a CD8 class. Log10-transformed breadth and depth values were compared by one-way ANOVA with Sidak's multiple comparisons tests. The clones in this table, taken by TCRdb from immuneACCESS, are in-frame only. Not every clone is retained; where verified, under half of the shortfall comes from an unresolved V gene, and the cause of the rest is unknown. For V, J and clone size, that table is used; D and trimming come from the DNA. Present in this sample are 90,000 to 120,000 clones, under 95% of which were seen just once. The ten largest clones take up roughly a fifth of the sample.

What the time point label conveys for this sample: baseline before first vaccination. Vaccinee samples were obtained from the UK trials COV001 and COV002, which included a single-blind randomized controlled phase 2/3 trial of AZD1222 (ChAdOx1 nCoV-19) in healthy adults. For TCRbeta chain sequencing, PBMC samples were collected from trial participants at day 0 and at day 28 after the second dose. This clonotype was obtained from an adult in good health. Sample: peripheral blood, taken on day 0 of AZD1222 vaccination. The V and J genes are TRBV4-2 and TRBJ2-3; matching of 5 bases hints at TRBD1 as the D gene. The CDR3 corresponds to CASSQPSTELSTDTQYF. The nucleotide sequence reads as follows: TGTGCCAGCAGCCAACCTTCGACAGAGTTGAGCACAGATACGCAGTATTTT.